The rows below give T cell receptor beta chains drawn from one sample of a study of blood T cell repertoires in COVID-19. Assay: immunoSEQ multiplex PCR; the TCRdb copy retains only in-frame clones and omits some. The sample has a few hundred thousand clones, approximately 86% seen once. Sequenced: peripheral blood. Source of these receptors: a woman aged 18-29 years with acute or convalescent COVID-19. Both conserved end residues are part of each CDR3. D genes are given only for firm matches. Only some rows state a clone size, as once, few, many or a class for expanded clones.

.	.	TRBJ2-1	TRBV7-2	TGTGCCAGCAGCTTACCCAACAATGAGCAGTTCTTC	CASSLPNNEQFF
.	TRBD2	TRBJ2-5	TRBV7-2	TGTGCCAGCAGCGTTAGCGGGAGTGGGACCCAGTACTTC	CASSVSGSGTQYF
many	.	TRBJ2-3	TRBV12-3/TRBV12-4	TGTGCCAGCAGTCCCCTGTCCGATACGCAGTATTTT	CASSPLSDTQYF
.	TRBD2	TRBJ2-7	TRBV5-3	TGTGCCAGAAGCTTGATTCTCGTAGCGGGGGGCTACGAGCAGTACTTC	CARSLILVAGGYEQYF
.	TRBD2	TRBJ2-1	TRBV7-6	TGTGCCAGCAGCTCAGGACTAGCGGGGCCCCCTTACAATGAGCAGTTCTTC	CASSSGLAGPPYNEQFF
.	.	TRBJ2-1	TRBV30	TGTGCCTGGAGTTCGGGGCTAGCGAACAATGAGCAGTTCTTC	CAWSSGLANNEQFF
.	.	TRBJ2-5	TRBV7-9	TGTGCCAGCAGCTTACTAGAGACCCAGTACTTC	CASSLLETQYF
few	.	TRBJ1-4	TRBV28	TGTGCCAGCAGTTTGGAGCCTAATGAAAAACTGTTTTTT	CASSLEPNEKLFF
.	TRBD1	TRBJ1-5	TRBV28	TGTGCCAGCAAGGGACAGGGGGTGGGCAATCAGCCCCAGCATTTT	CASKGQGVGNQPQHF
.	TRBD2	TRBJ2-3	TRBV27	TGTGCCAGCAGTTTATCGATAGTGGCTAGCGGGTTTCCTAGCACAGATACGCAGTATTTT	CASSLSIVASGFPSTDTQYF
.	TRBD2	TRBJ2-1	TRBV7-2	TGTGCCAGCAAGAGGGACTACCAGTGGAATGAGCAGTTCTTC	CASKRDYQWNEQFF
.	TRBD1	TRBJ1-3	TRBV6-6	TGTGCCAGCAGTAGACCGGGACAGGGCTCTGGAAACACCATATATTTT	CASSRPGQGSGNTIYF
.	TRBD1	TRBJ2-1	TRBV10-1	TGCGCCAGCAGTGAGTCGGGCGTCCCAGGGGGTGAGCAGTTCTTC	CASSESGVPGGEQFF
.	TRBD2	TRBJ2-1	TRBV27	TGTGCCAGCAGTGAGCTAGCGGGATTTTCCTACAATGAGCAGTTCTTC	CASSELAGFSYNEQFF
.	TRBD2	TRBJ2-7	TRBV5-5	TGTGCCAGCAGCTTGGCTCCGGGACTAGGGACCTACGAGCAGTACTTC	CASSLAPGLGTYEQYF
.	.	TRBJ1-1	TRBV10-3	TGTGCCATCAGTGCCGACAGTAACACTGAAGCTTTCTTT	CAISADSNTEAFF
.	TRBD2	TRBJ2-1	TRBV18	TGTGCCAGCTCACCACCGGTTCGGGAGGGCCGGTGGGAGCAGTTCTTC	CASSPPVREGRWEQFF
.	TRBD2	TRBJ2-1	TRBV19	TGTGCCAGTAGGATACTAGCGGGAGTGGGCAATGAGCAGTTCTTC	CASRILAGVGNEQFF
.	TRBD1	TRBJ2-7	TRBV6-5	TGTGCCAGCAGTTACTCGTCCGGGACAGGATCCTACGAGCAGTACTTC	CASSYSSGTGSYEQYF
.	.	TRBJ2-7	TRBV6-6	TGTGCCACCCGGGACAAGCACTACGAGCAGTACTTC	CATRDKHYEQYF
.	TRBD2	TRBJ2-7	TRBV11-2	TGTGCCAGCAGCTTAGGACTAGCCCCCGACGAGCAGTACTTC	CASSLGLAPDEQYF
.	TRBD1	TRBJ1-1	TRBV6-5	TGTGCCAGCAGTTACCAGGGGGCCCGAACTGAAGCTTTCTTT	CASSYQGARTEAFF